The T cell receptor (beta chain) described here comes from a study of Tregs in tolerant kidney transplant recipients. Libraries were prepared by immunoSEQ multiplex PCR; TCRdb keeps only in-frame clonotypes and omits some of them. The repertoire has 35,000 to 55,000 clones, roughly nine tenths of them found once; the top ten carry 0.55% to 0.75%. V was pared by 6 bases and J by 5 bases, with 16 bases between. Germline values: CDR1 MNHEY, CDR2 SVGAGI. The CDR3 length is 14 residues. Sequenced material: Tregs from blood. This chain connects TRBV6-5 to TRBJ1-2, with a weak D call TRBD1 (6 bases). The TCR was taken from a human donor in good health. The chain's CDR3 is CASSKQGRGYGYTF. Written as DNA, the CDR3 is TGTGCCAGCAGCAAACAGGGAAGGGGGTATGGCTACACCTTC.